This T cell receptor (beta chain) is drawn from a study of blood T cell repertoires in COVID-19. V lost 0 bases, J lost 4 bases, and 8 bases stayed unmatched. The length of the CDR3 is 15 residues. In germline, CDR1 is GTSNPN, CDR2 SVGIG (reference sequence). Method: immunoSEQ multiplex PCR; TCRdb's copy keeps in-frame clones and lacks some. The sample lists about 180,000 clones; roughly 80% were seen once. This sequence joins TRBV30 and TRBJ1-1; 7 bases align to TRBD1. This sequence originates from a woman in her 70s with acute or convalescent COVID-19. The source material was peripheral blood. The CDR3 DNA follows: TGTGCCTGGAGTGTAGAAGGGGGCTGGGGCACTGAAGCTTTCTTT. It encodes CAWSVEGGWGTEAFF.